This TCR beta chain was recorded in a study of cytomegalovirus exposure and HLA in healthy donors. The study, taken as a whole, reports: Analyses of presence and absence presupposed an approximately uniform sequencing depth across donors. DRB1 showed the most TCR associations and HLA-C the fewest in a later analysis, as rates varied by HLA locus.

A remark on this clone: Its antigen is currently unknown.

Both 60 Vbeta primers and 13 Jbeta primers went into the PCR. Libraries were prepared by immunoSEQ multiplex PCR; TCRdb keeps only in-frame clonotypes and omits some of them. The sample consists of more than 85,000 clones, 81% of them appearing once. The source of this sequence is a woman aged 25 to 45 in good health and CMV-seronegative. The sample was PBMCs.

CDR3 sequence (DNA): TGCGCCAGCAGCATCCCGACAGGGGGGAACACTGAAGCTTTCTTT. Translated, it gives CASSIPTGGNTEAFF. The chain has TRBV5-1 and TRBJ1-1, with 9 bases fitting TRBD1. Germline trimming cut 4 bases from V and 1 base from J; bases unmatched to any gene: 5. CDR1 and CDR2 (germline): SGHRS, YFSETQ. This CDR3 is 15 amino acids long.